Sequencing of this TCR beta chain was carried out in a study of blood T cell repertoires in COVID-19. Study context: Whether acute or convalescent, the COVID-19 samples came from the United States, Italy and Spain.

Here immunoSEQ multiplex PCR was the method, and the copy in TCRdb shows in-frame clones only, minus some. Found here are 350,000 to 450,000 clones, roughly four fifths of them singletons; the top ten hold over 4.5%. This TCR derives from a woman aged 50 to 60 who had recovered from COVID-19. The sample taken for sequencing was PBMCs or T cells enriched from blood (not recorded which).

The CDR3, as DNA: TGTGCCAGCAGCACTAGCGGAGAGACCTACGAGCAGTACTTC. This encodes CASSTSGETYEQYF. The chain uses TRBV7-2 and TRBJ2-7, with TRBD2 matching 8 bases. J gave up 2 bases and V 5 bases, and 5 bases lay outside the gene matches. This CDR3 has 14 residues. CDR1 is SGHTA, CDR2 FQGNSA, per germline.